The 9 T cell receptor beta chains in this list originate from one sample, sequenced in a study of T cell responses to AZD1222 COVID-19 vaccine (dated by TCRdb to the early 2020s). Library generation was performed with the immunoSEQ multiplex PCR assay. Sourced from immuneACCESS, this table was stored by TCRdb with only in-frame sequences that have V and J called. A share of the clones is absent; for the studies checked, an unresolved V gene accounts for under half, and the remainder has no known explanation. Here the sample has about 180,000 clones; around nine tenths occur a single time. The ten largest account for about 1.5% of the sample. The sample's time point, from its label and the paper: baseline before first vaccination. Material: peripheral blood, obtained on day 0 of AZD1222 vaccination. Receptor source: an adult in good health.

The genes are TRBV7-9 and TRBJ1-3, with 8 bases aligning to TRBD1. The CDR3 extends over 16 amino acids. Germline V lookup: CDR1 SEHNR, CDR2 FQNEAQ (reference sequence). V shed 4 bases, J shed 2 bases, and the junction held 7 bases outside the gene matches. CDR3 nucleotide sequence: TGTGCCAGCAGCTCATTGGACAGGGTAGCTGGAAACACCATATATTTT. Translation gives CASSSLDRVAGNTIYF.

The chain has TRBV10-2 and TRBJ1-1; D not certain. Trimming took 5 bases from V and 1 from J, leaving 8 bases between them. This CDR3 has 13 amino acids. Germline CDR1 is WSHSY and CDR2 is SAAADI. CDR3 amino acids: CASSRQENTEAFF. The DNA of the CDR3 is TGCGCCAGCAGTCGTCAGGAGAACACTGAAGCTTTCTTT.

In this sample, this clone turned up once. This CDR3 is CASSRSVPQFSTDTQYF. CDR3 in DNA: TGTGCCAGCAGCCGTTCGGTCCCTCAATTTAGCACAGATACGCAGTATTTT. The chain combines TRBV2 with TRBJ2-3, with no clear D. The CDR3 has 17 residues. V was cut by 6 bases and J by 0 bases, with 19 bases left in between. CDR1 SNHLY and CDR2 FYNNEI come from the germline V gene.

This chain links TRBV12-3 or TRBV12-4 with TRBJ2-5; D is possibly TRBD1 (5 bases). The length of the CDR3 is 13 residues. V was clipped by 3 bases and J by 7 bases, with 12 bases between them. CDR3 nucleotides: TGTGCCAGCAGTTTTAACGGGCAGGGGACCCAGTACTTC. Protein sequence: CASSFNGQGTQYF.

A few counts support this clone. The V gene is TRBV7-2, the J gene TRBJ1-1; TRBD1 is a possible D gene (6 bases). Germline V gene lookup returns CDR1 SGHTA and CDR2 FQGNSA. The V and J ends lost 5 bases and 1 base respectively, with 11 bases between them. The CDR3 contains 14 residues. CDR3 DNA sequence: TGTGCCAGCAGCCGCCGGACAGCGAACACTGAAGCTTTCTTT. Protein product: CASSRRTANTEAFF. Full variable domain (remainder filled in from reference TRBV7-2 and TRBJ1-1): GAGVSQSPSNKVTEKGKDVELRCDPISGHTALYWYRQSLGQGLEFLIYFQGNSAPDKSGLPSDRFSAERTGGSVSTLTIQRTQQEDSAVYLCASSRRTANTEAFFGQGTRLTVV.

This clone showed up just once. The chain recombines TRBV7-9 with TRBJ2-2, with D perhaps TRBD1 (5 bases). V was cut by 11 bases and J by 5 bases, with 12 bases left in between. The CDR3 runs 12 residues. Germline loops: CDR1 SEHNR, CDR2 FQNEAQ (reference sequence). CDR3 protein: CAPRGLTGELFF. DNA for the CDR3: TGTGCCCCTAGGGGTCTGACCGGGGAGCTGTTTTTT.

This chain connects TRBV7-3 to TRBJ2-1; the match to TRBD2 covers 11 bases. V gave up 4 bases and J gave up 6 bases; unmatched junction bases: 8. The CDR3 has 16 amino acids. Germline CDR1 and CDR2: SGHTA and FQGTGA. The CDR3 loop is CASSSASGGLANEQFF. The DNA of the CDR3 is TGTGCCAGCAGCTCCGCTAGCGGGGGGCTGGCCAATGAGCAGTTCTTC.

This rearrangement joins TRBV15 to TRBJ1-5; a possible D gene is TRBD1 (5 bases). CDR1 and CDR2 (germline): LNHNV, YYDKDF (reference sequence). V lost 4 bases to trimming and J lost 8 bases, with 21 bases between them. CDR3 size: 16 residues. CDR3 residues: CATSTIDSLGREPQHF. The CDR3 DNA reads TGTGCCACCAGCACGATTGACAGCTTAGGTAGGGAGCCCCAGCATTTT.

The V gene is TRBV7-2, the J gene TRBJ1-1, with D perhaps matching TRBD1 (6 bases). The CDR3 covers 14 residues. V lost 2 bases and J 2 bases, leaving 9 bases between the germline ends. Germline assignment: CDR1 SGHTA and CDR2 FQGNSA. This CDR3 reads CASSLFRGNTEAFF. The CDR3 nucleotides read TGTGCCAGCAGCTTATTCAGGGGAAACACTGAAGCTTTCTTT.